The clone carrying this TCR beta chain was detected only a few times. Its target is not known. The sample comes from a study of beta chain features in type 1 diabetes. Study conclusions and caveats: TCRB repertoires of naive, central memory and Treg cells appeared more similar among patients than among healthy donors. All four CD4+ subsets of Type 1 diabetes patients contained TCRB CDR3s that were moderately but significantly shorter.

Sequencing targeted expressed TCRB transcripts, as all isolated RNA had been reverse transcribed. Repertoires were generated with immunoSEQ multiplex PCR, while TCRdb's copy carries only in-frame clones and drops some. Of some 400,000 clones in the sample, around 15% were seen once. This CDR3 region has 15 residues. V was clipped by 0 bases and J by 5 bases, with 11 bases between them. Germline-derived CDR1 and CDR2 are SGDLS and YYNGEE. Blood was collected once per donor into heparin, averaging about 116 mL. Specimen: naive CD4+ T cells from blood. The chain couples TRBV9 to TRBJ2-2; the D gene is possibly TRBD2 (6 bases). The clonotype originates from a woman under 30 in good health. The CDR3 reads CASSVEAGRTGELFF. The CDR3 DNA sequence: TGTGCCAGCAGCGTAGAGGCAGGGAGGACCGGGGAGCTGTTTTTT.